This TCR beta chain was captured by sequencing in a study of blood T cells in healthy people across ages. Using a J-beta primer mix together with a sample-barcoded 5' primer, a second PCR was run for roughly 6 to 11 cycles. Tags on each cDNA molecule came from a template-switch adaptor with 12 random nucleotides. Every sample gave at least 3 million paired-end reads containing CDR3. Each CDR3 protein gets one entry after TCRdb re-called the 5' RACE reads with MiXCR. This sample has over 950,000 distinct CDR3 sequences, with more than 30% found just once. Notes on this clonotype: The junction departs from the called germline gene at one end, perhaps through a read error.

Each sample used at least 6 million PBMCs. This CDR3 comprises 15 residues. CDR1 and CDR2 from the germline V gene are LGHDT and YNNKEL (reference sequence). The TCR comes from a man between 18 and 35 years old in good health. The chain is built from TRBV3-1 and TRBJ2-7; possibly TRBD1 for D (6 bases). Source material: blood. This CDR3 is CASSQGAQGSYEQYF. The CDR3 DNA is TGCGCCAGCAGCCAAGGGGCACAGGGAAGCTACGAGCAGTACTTC.